This T cell receptor beta chain is drawn from a study of blood T cell repertoires in COVID-19. At the level of the study: There were acute and convalescent COVID-19 samples, and they came from the United States, Italy and Spain. T cells, B-cell-depleted T cells, or PBMCs provided the cDNA or gDNA that served as material.

From germline, CDR1 is SGHRS and CDR2 YFSETQ. The CDR3 loop spans 15 amino acids. V trimming: 2 bases; J trimming: 2 bases; junction bases outside the gene matches: 3. Source study methods: Amplification from reference gene primers served as the basis for estimated nucleated cell counts. The data were produced by immunoSEQ multiplex PCR, yet TCRdb's version contains in-frame clones alone and is incomplete. V and J calls and clone size are copied from that table; D and trimming were computed from the DNA. The sample lists roughly 150,000 clones, about 88% occurring once. Sequenced input: peripheral blood. The rearrangement joins TRBV5-1 to TRBJ2-7; 11 bases are a match to TRBD2. The source is a man in his fifties or sixties who had recovered from COVID-19. CDR3 in DNA: TGCGCCAGCAGCTTACTAGCGGGGGCCCCCTACGAGCAGTACTTC. Its protein product is CASSLLAGAPYEQYF.